The rows below give T cell receptor beta chains drawn from one sample of a study of cytomegalovirus exposure and HLA in healthy donors. The protocol was immunoSEQ multiplex PCR, while the TCRdb copy is restricted to in-frame clones and leaves out a portion. The sample has around 150,000 clones, about 75% seen once. The sequenced sample was PBMCs. The receptors derive from a female donor in good health and CMV-seronegative. Both conserved end residues are part of each CDR3. Fields, in order: V gene, D gene, J gene, clone size, CDR3 DNA, CDR3 protein. The D gene is left open where the match is weak. The size entry is marked missing in some rows and otherwise reads once, few, many or a size class.

>TRBV29-1|.|TRBJ1-3|few
TGCAGCACGAGTCTTGGAGCGGGAAACACCATATATTTT
CSTSLGAGNTIYF
>TRBV19|.|TRBJ2-1|.
TGTGCCAGTAGTCGAGGGGCAGGGGCTCTTGGCAATGAGCAGTTCTTC
CASSRGAGALGNEQFF
>TRBV27|.|TRBJ1-1|.
TGTGCCAGCAGTTTTGGCCCTGAAGCTTTCTTT
CASSFGPEAFF
>TRBV6-5|TRBD2|TRBJ2-7|.
TGTGCCAGCAGTTACGGCGGGAGAGACGCCTACGAGCAGTACTTC
CASSYGGRDAYEQYF
>TRBV6-5|TRBD1|TRBJ1-4|.
TGTGCCAGCAGTTACTTGGGACAGGGTGGTGAAAAACTGTTTTTT
CASSYLGQGGEKLFF
>TRBV6-4|TRBD2|TRBJ2-2|.
TGTGCCAGCAGCGCACTAGCGGGGGACCGAACCGGGGAGCTGTTTTTT
CASSALAGDRTGELFF
>TRBV30|TRBD1|TRBJ1-4|.
TGTGCCTGGAGCGAAGGACAGGGGAATGAAAAACTGTTTTTT
CAWSEGQGNEKLFF
>TRBV11-2|TRBD2|TRBJ2-3|.
TGTGCCAGCAGCTTAGATTGGACTAGCGGGGGGACGCAGTATTTT
CASSLDWTSGGTQYF
>TRBV5-6|TRBD1|TRBJ2-1|.
TGTGCCAGCAGCTTACGACAGGGGGTAAGGAGTGAGCAGTTCTTC
CASSLRQGVRSEQFF
>TRBV5-6|TRBD1|TRBJ1-5|.
TGTGCCAGCAGCTTTACAGGGGCCTATAGCAATCAGCCCCAGCATTTT
CASSFTGAYSNQPQHF
>TRBV5-1|TRBD1|TRBJ2-3|.
TGCGCCAGCAGCCAGGACAGGGCGGTGGCAGATACGCAGTATTTT
CASSQDRAVADTQYF
>TRBV6-1|.|TRBJ2-5|.
TGTGCCAGCAGTGAAGCCTCGGGACTCCGTCTGGAGACCCAGTACTTC
CASSEASGLRLETQYF
>TRBV9|TRBD2|TRBJ2-3|.
TGTGCCAGCAGCGTTAGCGGGAGCACAGATACGCAGTATTTT
CASSVSGSTDTQYF
>TRBV9|.|TRBJ2-5|.
TGTGCCAGCAGCCCTCACGGAGAGACCCAGTACTTC
CASSPHGETQYF
>TRBV18|TRBD1|TRBJ2-7|.
TGTGCCAGCTCACCAGAAGGCAGGGGGAACTACGAGCAGTACTTC
CASSPEGRGNYEQYF
>TRBV9|.|TRBJ2-7|.
TGTGCCAGCAGCGTAGCTAATGGGGGGTACGAGCAGTACTTC
CASSVANGGYEQYF
>TRBV7-9|TRBD1|TRBJ1-2|.
TGTGCCAGCAGCTTAGCGAGGGGACAGGGAAGCAACTATGGCTACACCTTC
CASSLARGQGSNYGYTF
>TRBV6-1|.|TRBJ1-1|few
TGTGCCAGCAGTACGGTGGGAGACACTGAAGCTTTCTTT
CASSTVGDTEAFF
>TRBV7-6|.|TRBJ1-6|.
TGTGCCAGCAGCTTAGCGGTGGGGGAGGTCTCACCCCTCCACTTT
CASSLAVGEVSPLHF
>TRBV9|TRBD2|TRBJ2-3|few
TGTGCCAGCAGCGTAGGCGGGGGGGGCACAGATACGCAGTATTTT
CASSVGGGGTDTQYF
>TRBV19|.|TRBJ1-1|.
TGTGCCAGTAGGAGCCGGGGAGGTACTGAAGCTTTCTTT
CASRSRGGTEAFF
>TRBV27|.|TRBJ1-5|.
TGTGCCAGCAGTTGGCAGGGTGATAGTCAGCCCCAGCATTTT
CASSWQGDSQPQHF
>TRBV2|TRBD1|TRBJ2-7|.
TGTGCCAGCAGCGGGACAGAGAACGTTTACGAGCAGTACTTC
CASSGTENVYEQYF
>TRBV6-1|.|TRBJ2-5|.
TGTGCCAGCAGTGTGAACAGACAAGAGACCCAGTACTTC
CASSVNRQETQYF
>TRBV5-6|TRBD1|TRBJ1-2|few
TGTGCCAGCAGCCTCGACAGGGCCTATGGCTACACCTTC
CASSLDRAYGYTF
>TRBV4-1|TRBD1|TRBJ2-7|once
TGCGCCAGCAGCCATTCCGCCGGGACAGCGAATTACTACGAGCAGTACTTC
CASSHSAGTANYYEQYF